Given below is one T cell receptor (beta chain) in context. This record comes from a study of blood T cell repertoires in COVID-19. Study-wide background: The cDNA or gDNA used as material had been derived from T cells, B-cell-depleted T cells, or PBMCs.

Method: immunoSEQ multiplex PCR; TCRdb's copy keeps in-frame clones and lacks some. The sample shows 200,000 to 250,000 clones, about 78% of them seen only once. J was trimmed by 4 bases and V by 6 bases; bases with no gene match: 5. CDR3 size: 13 residues. The TCR originated in a woman aged 65 to 85 with acute or convalescent COVID-19. The sequenced sample consisted of peripheral blood. The V gene is TRBV12-3 or TRBV12-4, the J gene TRBJ1-2, with 7 bases lining up with TRBD1. The CDR3 DNA reads TGTGCCAGCAGCCACGACAGGGCCTATGGCTACACCTTC. Its translation is CASSHDRAYGYTF.